These 17 T cell receptor beta chains were all obtained from the same sample, sequenced in a study of cytomegalovirus exposure and HLA in healthy donors. This PCR relied on a set of 60 Vbeta primers and 13 Jbeta primers. Here immunoSEQ multiplex PCR was the method, and the copy in TCRdb shows in-frame clones only, minus some. The specimen's table records fewer than 200,000 clones. The sample comprised PBMCs. These receptors all come from a man aged 25-45 years in good health and CMV-seronegative.

The chain recombines TRBV19 with TRBJ2-7; 7 bases match TRBD1. Germline CDR1 and CDR2: LNHDA and SQIVND (reference sequence). V gave up 4 bases and J gave up 6 bases; unmatched junction bases: 3. The CDR3 is 12 residues long. The CDR3 DNA reads as TGTGCCAGTAGTACGTCAGGGGGCGAGCAGTACTTC. Protein: CASSTSGGEQYF.

The chain recombines TRBV19 with TRBJ1-4, with a possible D match to TRBD1 (6 bases). This CDR3 spans 16 amino acids. V lost 3 bases and J lost 2, with 13 bases in between. CDR1 is LNHDA and CDR2 is SQIVND in the germline V gene (reference sequence). The CDR3 protein is CASSIRRGSTNEKLFF. The CDR3 DNA sequence: TGTGCCAGTAGTATTCGAAGGGGGAGCACTAATGAAAAACTGTTTTTT.

The chain employs TRBV7-6 and TRBJ2-7; D is perhaps TRBD2 (7 bases). This CDR3 spans 18 amino acids. The V gene lost 6 bases and the J gene lost 6 bases, with 30 bases spanning the gap. The germline CDR1 and CDR2 sequences are SGHVS and FNYEAQ. The CDR3 nucleotides read TGTGCCAGCAGTCCACCGGGGGGCCCGGGGGCAGGGGTTGGCGAGCAGTACTTC. Amino acids: CASSPPGGPGAGVGEQYF.

The rearrangement uses TRBV10-1 and TRBJ1-2; 8 bases align to TRBD1. The CDR3 sequence is 15 residues long. Germline CDR1 is WNHNN and CDR2 is SYGVQD (reference sequence). With V trimmed by 6 bases and J by 7 bases, 13 bases remained unmatched. For the CDR3, the DNA is TGCGCCAGCAGCCGAGAGCCGACAGGGGCTCTTGGCTACACCTTC. This translates into CASSREPTGALGYTF.

CDR3 nucleotide sequence: TGTGCCAGCAGCTCTTCCGGGACAGGGGGCTATGGCTACACCTTC. Translation gives CASSSSGTGGYGYTF. The gene calls are TRBV7-2 and TRBJ1-2, with TRBD1 matching over 11 bases. The V and J ends lost 4 bases and 4 bases, in that order; junction bases with no gene match: 5. The V gene's germline CDR1 is SGHTA and CDR2 FQGNSA. This CDR3 spans 15 amino acids.

V usage is TRBV7-8 and J usage is TRBJ2-1, with TRBD1 identical over 10 bases. Germline V gene sequence: CDR1 SGHVS, CDR2 FQNEAQ. This CDR3 region has 16 residues. The ends lost 5 bases at V and 4 bases at J; junction bases unmatched: 8. The CDR3 spells CASSPYRDRGYNEQFF. CDR3 DNA: TGTGCCAGCAGCCCCTATCGGGACAGGGGATACAATGAGCAGTTCTTC.

The chain recombines TRBV6-1 with TRBJ2-7; tentatively, D is TRBD1 (6 bases). V lost 6 bases, J lost 0 bases, and 12 bases lay in between. The CDR3 runs to 14 residues. CDR1 MNHNS and CDR2 SASEGT come from the germline V gene. The CDR3 loop reads CASRPTGSSYEQYF. The CDR3 nucleotides read TGTGCCAGCAGACCCACAGGGAGCTCCTACGAGCAGTACTTC.

The chain uses TRBV6-5 and TRBJ1-1, with D perhaps matching TRBD1 (5 bases). CDR3 size: 13 residues. Germline CDR1 reads MNHEY; CDR2 reads SVGAGI. The germline V and J ends were trimmed by 6 bases and 11 bases, with 19 bases remaining between them. CDR3 residues: CASSPGQGRWAFF. In DNA form, the CDR3 reads TGTGCCAGCAGCCCAGGACAAGGTCGATGGGCTTTCTTT.

This chain uses TRBV6-5 with TRBJ1-2; the D gene is possibly TRBD1 (6 bases). Germline V gene data show CDR1 as MNHEY and CDR2 as SVGAGI. The CDR3 loop spans 13 amino acids. The ends were cut back, 7 bases at V and 2 bases at J, with 11 bases in the middle. This chain's CDR3 is CASTLDSNYGYTF. CDR3 in DNA: TGTGCCAGCACTTTGGACAGCAACTATGGCTACACCTTC.

The CDR3 protein is CASRPTGGHTEAFF. Written as DNA, the CDR3 is TGTGCCAGCAGGCCTACAGGGGGCCACACTGAAGCTTTCTTT. The genes are TRBV7-9 and TRBJ1-1; 9 nucleotides line up with TRBD1. This CDR3 comprises 14 residues. Per germline, CDR1 SEHNR and CDR2 FQNEAQ (reference sequence). After removal of 6 bases from V and 3 bases from J, the junction contained 5 bases not matched to a gene. Complete variable domain (other parts from reference TRBV7-9 and TRBJ1-1): DTGVSQNPRHKITKRGQNVTFRCDPISEHNRLYWYRQTLGQGPEFLTYFQNEAQLEKSRLLSDRFSAERPKGSFSTLEIQRTEQGDSAMYLCASRPTGGHTEAFFGQGTRLTVV.

The gene calls are TRBV19 and TRBJ2-3; 8 bases agree with TRBD2. Germline CDR1 LNHDA, CDR2 SQIVND (reference sequence). J lost 6 bases, V lost 2 bases, and 10 bases had no gene match. CDR3 length: 16 amino acids. The CDR3 loop is CASSIWRAGGSDTQYF. CDR3 DNA sequence: TGTGCCAGTAGTATATGGAGGGCGGGAGGATCGGATACGCAGTATTTT. Looking up the rest from reference TRBV19 and TRBJ2-3 gives the full variable domain: DGGITQSPKYLFRKEGQNVTLSCEQNLNHDAMYWYRQDPGQGLRLIYYSQIVNDFQKGDIAEGYSVSREKKESFPLTVTSAQKNPTAFYLCASSIWRAGGSDTQYFGPGTRLTVL.

The chain has TRBV6-1 and TRBJ2-7, with 8 bases lining up with TRBD2. This CDR3 is 15 amino acids long. V dropped 5 bases and J dropped 4; count of bases not matched to a gene: 10. The V gene's germline CDR1 is MNHNS and CDR2 SASEGT. Here the CDR3 DNA reads TGTGCCAGCAGTTTTTCCAGCGGGAGTCGGTACGAGCAGTACTTC. Residues: CASSFSSGSRYEQYF.

The rearrangement joins TRBV6-6 to TRBJ2-3, with D uncertain. The germline CDR1 and CDR2 sequences are MNHNY and SVGAGI (reference sequence). V lost 8 bases and J lost 1, with 10 bases in between. The CDR3 covers 13 residues. CDR3 amino acids: CASHLPGTDTQYF. The CDR3, as DNA: TGTGCCAGCCACCTCCCAGGCACAGATACGCAGTATTTT.

This sequence joins TRBV18 and TRBJ1-4; 7 bases match TRBD1. The V gene end was trimmed by 3 bases and the J gene end by 5 bases; junction bases not matched to a gene: 3. CDR3 size: 14 residues. In germline, CDR1 is KGHSH, CDR2 LQKENI. The CDR3 DNA sequence: TGTGCCAGCTCACCCGGGACAGAAAATGAAAAACTGTTTTTT. Translating it yields CASSPGTENEKLFF.

This rearrangement joins TRBV28 to TRBJ2-2, with 9 bases that match TRBD2. J was trimmed by 13 bases and V by 3 bases; bases with no gene match: 15. This CDR3 comprises 16 residues. Germline assignment: CDR1 MDHEN and CDR2 SYDVKM. CDR3 sequence reads: CASSFAGTSREAALFF. CDR3 DNA sequence: TGTGCCAGCAGTTTCGCCGGGACTAGCCGTGAAGCAGCGCTGTTTTTT.

The chain is built from TRBV5-1 and TRBJ2-7, with 11 bases fitting TRBD2. V dropped 4 bases and J dropped 6; count of bases not matched to a gene: 9. There are 15 residues in the CDR3. Germline CDR1 reads SGHRS; CDR2 reads YFSETQ. CDR3 bases: TGCGCCAGCAGCCCGACGACTAGCGGGATGGGCGAGCAGTACTTC. It yields the protein CASSPTTSGMGEQYF.

DNA for the CDR3: TGCAGCGTTGACAGTCCCTATGGCTACACCTTC. It codes for CSVDSPYGYTF. The chain employs TRBV29-1 and TRBJ1-2; no firm D call. Trimming stripped 3 bases from V and 4 bases from J, with 6 bases between. The CDR3 is 11 residues long. In germline, CDR1 is SQVTM, CDR2 ANQGSEA.